The following is a TCR beta chain sequence with its context. The antigen remains undetermined. In germline, CDR1 is MNHEY, CDR2 SVGEGT. CDR3 length: 16 amino acids. J was trimmed by 10 bases and V by 4 bases; bases with no gene match: 13. Isolated per sample were at least 7 million PBMCs. This specimen belongs to a study of blood T cells in healthy people across ages. Study-level points and caveats: PBMCs that were unsorted prevented a conclusive naive versus antigen-experienced comparison. A roughly linear age-dependent decrease characterized TCR beta diversity per million T cells.

Combining a sample-barcoded 5' primer with a J-beta primer mix, a second PCR ran for 7 to 11 cycles. From the 5' RACE reads, TCRdb called clonotypes with MiXCR, one entry per CDR3 protein. The table has about 640,000 distinct CDR3 sequences, 58% seen once. Sequenced: blood. This chain connects TRBV6-2 or TRBV6-3 to TRBJ2-1; 10 nucleotides line up with TRBD2. This receptor was obtained from a man aged 60 to 75 in good health. This chain's CDR3 is CASSSPLAGTSGEQFF. The CDR3 nucleotides are TGTGCCAGCAGTTCCCCACTAGCGGGGACCTCAGGGGAGCAGTTCTTC.